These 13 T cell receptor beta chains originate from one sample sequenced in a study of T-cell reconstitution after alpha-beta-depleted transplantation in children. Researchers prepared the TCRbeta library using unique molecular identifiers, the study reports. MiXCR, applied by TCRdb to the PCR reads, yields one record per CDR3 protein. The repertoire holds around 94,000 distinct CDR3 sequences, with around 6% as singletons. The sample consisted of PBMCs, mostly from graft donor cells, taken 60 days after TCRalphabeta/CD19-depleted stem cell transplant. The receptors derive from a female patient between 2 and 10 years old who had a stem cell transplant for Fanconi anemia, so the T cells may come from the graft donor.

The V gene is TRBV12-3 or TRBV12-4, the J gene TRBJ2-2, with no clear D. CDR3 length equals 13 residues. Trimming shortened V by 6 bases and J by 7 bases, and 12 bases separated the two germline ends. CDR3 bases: TGTGCCAGCAGCCCACTGGTTGGCGGGGAGCTGTTTTTT. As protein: CASSPLVGGELFF.

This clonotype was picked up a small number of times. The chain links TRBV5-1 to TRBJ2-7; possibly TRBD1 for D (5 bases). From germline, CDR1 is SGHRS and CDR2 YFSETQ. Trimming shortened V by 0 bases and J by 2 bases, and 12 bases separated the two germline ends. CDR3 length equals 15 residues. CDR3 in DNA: TGCGCCAGCAGCTTGGAGGGGCCAGGGACCTACGAGCAGTACTTC. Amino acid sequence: CASSLEGPGTYEQYF.

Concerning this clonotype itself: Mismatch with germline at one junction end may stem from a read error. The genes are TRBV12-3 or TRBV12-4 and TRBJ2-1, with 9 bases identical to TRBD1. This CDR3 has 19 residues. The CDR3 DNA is TGTACCAGCAGTTTAGGCCGGGACAGGGAGTGGAACTCCTACAATGAGCAGTTCTTC. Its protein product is CTSSLGRDREWNSYNEQFF.

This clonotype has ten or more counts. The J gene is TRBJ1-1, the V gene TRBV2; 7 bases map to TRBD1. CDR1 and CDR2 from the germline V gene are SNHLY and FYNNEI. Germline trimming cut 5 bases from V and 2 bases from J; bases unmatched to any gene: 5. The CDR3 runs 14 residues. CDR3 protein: CASSQGVRNTEAFF. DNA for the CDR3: TGTGCCAGCAGTCAGGGGGTACGTAACACTGAAGCTTTCTTT.

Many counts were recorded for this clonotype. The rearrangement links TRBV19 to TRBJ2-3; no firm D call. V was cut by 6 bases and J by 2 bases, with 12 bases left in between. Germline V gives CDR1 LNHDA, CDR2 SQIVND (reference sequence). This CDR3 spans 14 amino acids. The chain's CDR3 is CASRKTGDTDTQYF. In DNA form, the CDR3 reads TGTGCCAGTAGGAAGACTGGCGACACAGATACGCAGTATTTT.

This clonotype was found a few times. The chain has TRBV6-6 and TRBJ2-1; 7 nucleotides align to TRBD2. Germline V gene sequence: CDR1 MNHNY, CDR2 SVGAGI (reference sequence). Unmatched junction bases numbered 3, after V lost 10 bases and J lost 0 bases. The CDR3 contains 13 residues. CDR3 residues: CATRTSSYNEQFF. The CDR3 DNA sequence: TGTGCCACCCGGACTAGCTCCTACAATGAGCAGTTCTTC.

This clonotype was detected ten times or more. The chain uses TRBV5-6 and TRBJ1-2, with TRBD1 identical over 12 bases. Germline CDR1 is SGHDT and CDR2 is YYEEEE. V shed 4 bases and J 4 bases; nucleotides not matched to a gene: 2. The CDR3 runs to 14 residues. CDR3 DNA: TGTGCCAGCAGCCGGGACAGGGGGCGCTATGGCTACACCTTC. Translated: CASSRDRGRYGYTF.

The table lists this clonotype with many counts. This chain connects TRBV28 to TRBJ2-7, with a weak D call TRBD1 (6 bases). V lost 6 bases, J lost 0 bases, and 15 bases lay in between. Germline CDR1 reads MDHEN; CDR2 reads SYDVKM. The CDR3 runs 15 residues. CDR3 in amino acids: CASSLAGTPSYEQYF. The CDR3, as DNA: TGTGCCAGCAGCCTGGCCGGGACACCCTCCTACGAGCAGTACTTC.

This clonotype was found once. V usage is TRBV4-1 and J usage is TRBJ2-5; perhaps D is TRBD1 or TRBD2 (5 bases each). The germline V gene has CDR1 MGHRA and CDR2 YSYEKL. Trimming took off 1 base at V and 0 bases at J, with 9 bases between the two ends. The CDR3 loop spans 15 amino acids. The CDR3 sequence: CASSQVGPYQETQYF. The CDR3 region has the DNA TGCGCCAGCAGCCAAGTGGGACCATACCAAGAGACCCAGTACTTC.

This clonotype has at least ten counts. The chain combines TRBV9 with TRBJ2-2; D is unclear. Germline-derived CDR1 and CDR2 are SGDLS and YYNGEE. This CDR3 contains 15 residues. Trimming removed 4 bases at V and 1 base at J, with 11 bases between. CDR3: CASSSWTMNTGELFF. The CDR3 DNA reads TGTGCCAGCAGCTCGTGGACCATGAACACCGGGGAGCTGTTTTTT.

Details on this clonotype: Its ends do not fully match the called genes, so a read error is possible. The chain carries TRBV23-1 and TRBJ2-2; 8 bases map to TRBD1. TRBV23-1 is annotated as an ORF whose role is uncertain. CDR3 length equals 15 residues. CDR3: CVSSQSRTGRPGSFF. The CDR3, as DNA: TGCGTCAGCAGTCAATCCCGGACAGGGCGACCGGGGAGCTTTTTT.

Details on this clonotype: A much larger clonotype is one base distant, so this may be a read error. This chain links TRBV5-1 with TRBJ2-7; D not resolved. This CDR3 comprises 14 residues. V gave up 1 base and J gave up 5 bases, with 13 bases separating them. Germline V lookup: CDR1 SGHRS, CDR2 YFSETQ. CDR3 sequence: CASSLIDGRNEQYF. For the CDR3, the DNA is TGCGCCAGCAGCTTGATCGACGGAAGAAACGAGCAGTACTTC.

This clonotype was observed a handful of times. This chain's CDR3 is CASSISRGGRSVSGEQFF. DNA for the CDR3: TGTGCCAGCAGCATTAGTAGGGGCGGGAGATCCGTGTCCGGTGAGCAGTTCTTC. The V call is TRBV11-1, the J call TRBJ2-1, with TRBD2 identical over 7 bases. Germline CDR1 reads SGHAT; CDR2 reads FQDESV (reference sequence). The trim removed 5 bases at V and 9 bases at J, leaving 22 bases unmatched. The CDR3 extends over 18 amino acids.